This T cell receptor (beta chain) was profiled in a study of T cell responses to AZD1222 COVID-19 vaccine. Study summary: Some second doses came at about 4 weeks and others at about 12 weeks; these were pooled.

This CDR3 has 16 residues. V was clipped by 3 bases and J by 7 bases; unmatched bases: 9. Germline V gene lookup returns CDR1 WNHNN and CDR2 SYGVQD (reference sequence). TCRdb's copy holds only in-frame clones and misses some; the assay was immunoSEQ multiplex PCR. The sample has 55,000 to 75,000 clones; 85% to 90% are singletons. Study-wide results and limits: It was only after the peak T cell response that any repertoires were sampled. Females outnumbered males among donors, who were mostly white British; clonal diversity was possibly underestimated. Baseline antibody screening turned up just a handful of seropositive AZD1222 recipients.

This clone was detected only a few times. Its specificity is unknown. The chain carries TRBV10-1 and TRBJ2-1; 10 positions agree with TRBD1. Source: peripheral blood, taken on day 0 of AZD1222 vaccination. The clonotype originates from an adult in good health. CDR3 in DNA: TGCGCCAGCAGTGACCCGGGACAGGGGTTTGTAAATGAGCAGTTCTTC. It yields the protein CASSDPGQGFVNEQFF.